This T cell receptor beta chain stems from a study of blood T cell repertoires in COVID-19. The assay was immunoSEQ multiplex PCR, and TCRdb's table has in-frame clones only and misses some. The table records 150,000 to 200,000 clones, about 90% of them present only once. This clone showed up just once. Germline CDR1 is LGHNT and CDR2 is FRNRAP. The CDR3 sequence is 13 residues long. The ends were cut back, 5 bases at V and 3 bases at J, with 10 bases in the middle. Material for sequencing was PBMCs or T cells enriched from blood (not recorded which). The chain recombines TRBV12-5 with TRBJ1-1; tentatively, D is TRBD1 (5 bases). The clonotype was recovered from a human donor with acute COVID-19. The donor label of this sample is uncertain. In DNA, the CDR3 is TGTGCTAGTGGTACTCAGGGCGACACTGAAGCTTTCTTT. It specifies CASGTQGDTEAFF.